This T cell receptor beta chain was identified during a study of early T cells in non-severe SARS-CoV-2 infection. On the study more broadly: Sequenced material consisted of bulk RNA (from unsorted whole blood), and chains were unpaired. Overall study findings and caveats: Clonotype matching in VDJdb favored anti-spike CD8 responses and did not capture private and CD4 specificities.

Separate cDNA molecules each had unique molecular identifiers attached to them. MiXCR, applied by TCRdb to the 5' RACE reads, yields one record per CDR3 protein. Of approximately 70,000 distinct CDR3 sequences in the sample, 12% were seen once. In germline, CDR1 is KGHSH, CDR2 LQKENI. This CDR3 region has 13 residues. V was trimmed by 5 bases and J by 0 bases, leaving 7 bases between them. This clonotype was seen only a few times. What it recognizes is unknown. The chain has TRBV18 and TRBJ1-1; D remains ambiguous. This TCR derives from an adult who was a healthcare worker with PCR-confirmed SARS-CoV-2 infection or an uninfected control (not recorded which). Sequences were obtained from whole blood. CDR3 nucleotide sequence: TGTGCCAGCTCAAAGGTCGTGAACACTGAAGCTTTCTTT. Its protein product is CASSKVVNTEAFF.